The 27 T cell receptor beta chains given below trace back to one sample, sequenced in a study of regulatory T cells in long-lasting Graves disease. The time point: persistent/refractory GD, antithyroid drugs over 5 years with positive TRAb. With RNA extracted from PBMCs as input, the TCR library was made. HTBI primers from iRepertoire and Arm-PCR of CDR3 regions yielded the TCR beta libraries. MiXCR was run by TCRdb on the multiplex PCR reads, yielding one entry per CDR3 protein. Of about 470,000 distinct CDR3 sequences listed, 20% to 25% are singletons. The sample here was peripheral blood mononuclear cells (PBMCs), taken when the disease was refractory, from a patient treated with antithyroid drugs. All receptors come from a female donor with Graves disease.

This clonotype was counted many times. This chain links TRBV28 with TRBJ1-5, with 8 nucleotides matching TRBD1. CDR3 size: 17 residues. V lost 4 bases and J lost 1; bases outside the gene matches: 9. Germline V lookup: CDR1 MDHEN, CDR2 SYDVKM. Written as DNA, the CDR3 is TGTGCCAGCAGTTCACCGCGACAGGGGATCAGCAATCAGCCCCAGCATTTT. This sequence encodes CASSSPRQGISNQPQHF.

A word on this clonotype: This CDR3 is missing its conserved last phenylalanine or tryptophan, likely due to a read error. The chain has TRBV11-2 and TRBJ2-1, with a tentative D call TRBD2 (5 bases). Trimming left V 1 base short and J 9 bases short, with 10 bases between. Germline values: CDR1 SGHAT, CDR2 FQNNGV. There are 13 residues in the CDR3. This chain's CDR3 is CASSLGAAGEQFL. For the CDR3, the DNA is TGTGCCAGCAGCTTAGGGGCTGCGGGTGAGCAGTTCTTA.

This clonotype was seen a handful of times. The chain combines TRBV6-2 or TRBV6-3 with TRBJ1-1; D is unresolved. Between the trimmed V and J ends, which lost 2 bases and 3 bases, there was a span of 7 bases. The germline V gene has CDR1 MNHEY and CDR2 SVGEGT. The CDR3 has 13 amino acids. This chain's CDR3 is CASSYLVDTEAFF. In nucleotides, the CDR3 is TGTGCCAGCAGTTACCTGGTGGACACTGAAGCTTTCTTT.

V and J are TRBV25-1 and TRBJ2-7, with D hard to call. This CDR3 spans 12 amino acids. Trimming took off 7 bases at V and 5 bases at J, with 12 bases between the two ends. CDR1 and CDR2 from the germline V gene are MGHDK and SYGVNS. The CDR3 bases are TGTGCCAGCACCGCACCGGGCGACGAGCAGTACTTC. Amino acids: CASTAPGDEQYF.

The table lists this clonotype with many counts. V and J are TRBV28 and TRBJ1-2; TRBD1 is a possible D gene (5 bases). Trimming removed 7 bases at V and 4 bases at J, with 16 bases between. The CDR3 runs to 14 residues. The V gene's germline CDR1 is MDHEN and CDR2 SYDVKM. The CDR3 DNA follows: TGTGCCAGCATGGCGCCCGGGGGTATCTATGGCTACACCTTC. Amino acid sequence: CASMAPGGIYGYTF.

The CDR3 region is CASSLDGFNTGELFF. CDR3 bases: TGTGCCAGCAGCTTAGACGGGTTTAATACCGGGGAGCTGTTTTTT. The chain couples TRBV7-3 to TRBJ2-2; D is unresolved. The CDR3 runs to 15 residues. Trimming took 2 bases from V and 5 from J, leaving 12 bases between them. Germline CDR1 is SGHTA and CDR2 is FQGTGA.

The chain carries TRBV6-1 and TRBJ2-1, with 12 positions matching TRBD2. Unmatched junction bases numbered 5, after V lost 6 bases and J lost 5 bases. This CDR3 has 15 amino acids. Germline V lookup: CDR1 MNHNS, CDR2 SASEGT. CDR3: CASRSTSGSDNEQFF. The CDR3 nucleotides read TGTGCCAGCAGGTCGACTAGCGGGAGTGACAATGAGCAGTTCTTC.

The V gene is TRBV20-1, the J gene TRBJ2-7, with D perhaps assigned TRBD1 or TRBD2 (5 bases each). Germline V gives CDR1 DFQATT, CDR2 SNEGSKA (reference sequence). The ends were cut back, 7 bases at V and 2 bases at J, with 21 bases in the middle. The CDR3 spans 15 residues. The CDR3 spells CSVQEVRGFPYEQYF. CDR3 sequence (DNA): TGCAGTGTACAGGAGGTCCGGGGATTCCCCTACGAGCAGTACTTC.

This clonotype came up many times. The junction shows a germline mismatch at one end, possibly a read error. The chain uses TRBV28 and TRBJ2-7; D may correspond to TRBD1 or TRBD2 (6 bases each). The germline V gene encodes CDR1 MDHEN and CDR2 SYDVKM. The CDR3 runs to 18 residues. CDR3 sequence (DNA): TGTGCCAGCAGTTCAAGGGGGGTCGGCCGGGAGCTCTCCTATGAGCAGTACTTC. This sequence encodes CASSSRGVGRELSYEQYF. The whole variable domain, remainder taken from reference TRBV28 and TRBJ2-7, is DVKVTQSSRYLVKRTGEKVFLECVQDMDHENMFWYRQDPGLGLRLIYFSYDVKMKEKGDIPEGYSVSREKKERFSLILESASTNQTSMYLCASSSRGVGRELSYEQYFGPGTRLTVT.

Many counts were recorded for this clonotype. V and J are TRBV20-1 and TRBJ1-1; 9 nucleotides match TRBD1. This CDR3 comprises 15 residues. The V gene's germline CDR1 is DFQATT and CDR2 SNEGSKA (reference sequence). The J segment lost 8 bases and the V segment lost 5 bases, leaving 15 bases of the junction unmatched. The CDR3 region has the DNA TGCAGTGCTCCACAGGGGGCTCGACCGTCGGGGGAAGCTTTCTTT. Amino acids: CSAPQGARPSGEAFF.

This clonotype showed up many times. The rearrangement joins TRBV13 to TRBJ1-1; 9 bases line up with TRBD1. The V gene's germline CDR1 is PRHDT and CDR2 FYEKMQ (reference sequence). The V and J ends lost 5 bases and 4 bases, in that order; junction bases with no gene match: 8. This CDR3 comprises 15 residues. CDR3 region: CASSPATGGPTEAFF. The CDR3 DNA reads as TGTGCCAGCAGCCCAGCAACAGGGGGCCCCACTGAAGCTTTCTTT.

The sample holds many counts of this clonotype. The rearrangement links TRBV30 to TRBJ1-2; D unclear. This CDR3 has 13 amino acids. Germline CDR1 is GTSNPN and CDR2 is SVGIG (reference sequence). Trimming stripped 3 bases from V and 2 bases from J, with 10 bases between. CDR3 nucleotide sequence: TGTGCCTGGAGCGCCGACGGGAACTATGGCTACACCTTC. Translating gives CAWSADGNYGYTF.

This clonotype was recorded a few times. The J gene is TRBJ2-1, the V gene TRBV2, with no clear D. V gave up 1 base and J gave up 7 bases, with 11 bases separating them. Germline CDR1 is SNHLY and CDR2 is FYNNEI. The CDR3 runs to 14 residues. The CDR3 region is CASSEGNDGNEQFF. CDR3 DNA sequence: TGTGCCAGCAGTGAAGGGAATGACGGAAATGAGCAGTTCTTC.

The chain employs TRBV4-1 and TRBJ2-7; 14 bases match TRBD2. The germline V gene encodes CDR1 MGHRA and CDR2 YSYEKL. The CDR3 length is 15 residues. The V and J ends lost 1 base and 5 bases, in that order; junction bases with no gene match: 1. Here the CDR3 DNA reads TGCGCCAGCAGCCAAGGGGGACTAGCGGGGGACGAGCAGTACTTC. Its protein is CASSQGGLAGDEQYF.

This sequence joins TRBV6-1 and TRBJ2-2, with D uncertain. Trimming removed 9 bases at V and 7 bases at J, with 18 bases between. Germline lookup yields CDR1 MNHNS and CDR2 SASEGT. CDR3 length: 14 amino acids. CDR3 sequence (DNA): TGTGCCAGTTCACTGCCCACCCCCCACGGGGAGCTGTTTTTT. Amino acids: CASSLPTPHGELFF.

This clonotype has at least ten counts. The rearrangement joins TRBV11-3 to TRBJ1-1; 8 bases are a match to TRBD1. The CDR3 runs to 15 residues. The junction had 7 bases not matched to a gene; V was cut back by 5 bases and J by 2 bases. The germline V gene encodes CDR1 SGHNT and CDR2 YENEEA. The CDR3 nucleotides read TGTGCCAGCAGCGCAGGGGGCTCGCTTAACACTGAAGCTTTCTTT. Residues: CASSAGGSLNTEAFF. Combining the CDR3 with reference TRBV11-3 and TRBJ1-1 gives the whole variable domain EAGVVQSPRYKIIEKKQPVAFWCNPISGHNTLYWYLQNLGQGPELLIRYENEEAVDDSQLPKDRFSAERLKGVDSTLKIQPAELGDSAVYLCASSAGGSLNTEAFFGQGTRLTVV.

Concerning this clonotype: A read error is likely, as this CDR3 ends without the conserved phenylalanine or tryptophan. The genes are TRBV7-9 and TRBJ2-7, with 8 bases matching TRBD1. CDR1 and CDR2 from the germline V gene are SEHNR and FQNEAQ (reference sequence). V trimming: 4 bases; J trimming: 4 bases; junction bases outside the gene matches: 9. The CDR3 sequence is 15 residues long. DNA for the CDR3: TGTGCCAGCAGCTCCCAACGACAGGGGAGATACGAGCAGTACTCC. This sequence encodes CASSSQRQGRYEQYS.

This clonotype was seen a few times. The chain is built from TRBV7-9 and TRBJ2-7; 7 bases are shared with TRBD1. Germline V gene sequence: CDR1 SEHNR, CDR2 FQNEAQ (reference sequence). After removal of 5 bases from V and 2 bases from J, the junction contained 6 bases not matched to a gene. The CDR3 sequence is 14 residues long. The CDR3 DNA reads TGTGCCAGCAGCACAAGACAGGGTACCTACGAGCAGTACTTC. This codes for CASSTRQGTYEQYF.

The chain links TRBV19 to TRBJ2-5; D remains unclear. The CDR3 totals 13 residues. In germline, CDR1 is LNHDA, CDR2 SQIVND (reference sequence). V lost 5 bases and J lost 1, with 8 bases in between. DNA for the CDR3: TGTGCCAGTAGTCATGACATCCAAGAGACCCAGTACTTC. Amino acids: CASSHDIQETQYF.

The chain employs TRBV6-5 and TRBJ1-5; D is unresolved. Germline CDR1 and CDR2: MNHEY and SVGAGI. This CDR3 region has 13 residues. V was clipped by 4 bases and J by 6 bases, with 10 bases between them. The CDR3 bases are TGTGCCAGCAGTTGGATTCCGCGTCAGCCCCAGCATTTT. It encodes CASSWIPRQPQHF.

This clonotype occurred many times. A read error may explain this, as a much larger clone is one base away. The rearrangement uses TRBV2 and TRBJ1-1, with D uncertain. Per the germline V gene, CDR1 is SNHLY and CDR2 is FYNNEI. The V gene lost 6 bases and the J gene lost 1 base, with 3 bases spanning the gap. There are 11 residues in the CDR3. The CDR3 sequence: CASRPNTEAFF. The CDR3 DNA reads as TGTGCCAGCAGGCCGAACACTGAAGCTTTCTTT.

This clonotype has just a few counts. The genes are TRBV5-1 and TRBJ2-2; 10 bases are shared with TRBD1. This CDR3 has 15 residues. V gave up 2 bases and J gave up 6 bases; unmatched junction bases: 4. Germline V lookup: CDR1 SGHRS, CDR2 YFSETQ. DNA of the CDR3: TGCGCCAGCAGCTTCGCCGGGACAGGGGCCGGGGAGCTGTTTTTT. Its protein is CASSFAGTGAGELFF.

In its sample, this clonotype was seen many times. The chain recombines TRBV27 with TRBJ2-2; tentatively, D is TRBD1 (5 bases). The CDR3 sequence is 14 residues long. In germline, CDR1 is MNHEY, CDR2 SMNVEV (reference sequence). V dropped 6 bases and J dropped 6 bases, with 14 bases sitting between them. The CDR3 DNA reads as TGTGCCAGCAGACATCAGGGCGTCGCCGGGGAGCTGTTTTTT. Amino acid sequence: CASRHQGVAGELFF.

The V and J genes are TRBV5-5 and TRBJ1-1; D remains ambiguous. The CDR3 runs 13 residues. In germline, CDR1 is SGHKS, CDR2 YYEKEE (reference sequence). V lost 2 bases, J lost 0 bases, and 5 bases lay in between. CDR3 in DNA: TGTGCCAGCAGCTTTTTACTGAACACTGAAGCTTTCTTT. Translation: CASSFLLNTEAFF.

This clonotype has at least ten counts. The V and J genes are TRBV28 and TRBJ2-7, with D maybe TRBD1 (6 bases). Trimming removed 6 bases at V and 3 bases at J, with 12 bases between. This CDR3 has 13 amino acids. CDR1 is MDHEN, CDR2 SYDVKM, per germline. The CDR3 sequence: CASREDRSYEQYF. As DNA, the CDR3 is TGTGCCAGCAGAGAGGACAGAAGCTACGAGCAGTACTTC.

This clonotype was recorded at least ten times. This chain joins TRBV20-1 and TRBJ2-7, with 9 bases fitting TRBD1. The CDR3 runs to 13 residues. Germline V gene lookup returns CDR1 DFQATT and CDR2 SNEGSKA (reference sequence). Germline trimming cut 3 bases from V and 5 bases from J; bases unmatched to any gene: 5. CDR3 protein: CSASGTGINEQYF. CDR3 DNA: TGCAGTGCTAGCGGGACAGGGATAAACGAGCAGTACTTC.

The gene calls are TRBV25-1 and TRBJ2-7, with 7 nucleotides matching TRBD2. The CDR3 covers 13 residues. Germline V gene data show CDR1 as MGHDK and CDR2 as SYGVNS. After removal of 8 bases from V and 4 bases from J, the junction contained 8 bases not matched to a gene. The CDR3 nucleotides read TGTGCCAGCTGGGGACTAAACCCTTACGAGCAGTACTTC. Its protein product is CASWGLNPYEQYF.